This TCR beta chain was sequenced in a study of T cells in Graves' hyperthyroidism and ophthalmopathy. The CDR3 contains 14 residues. V was cut by 4 bases and J by 4 bases, with 14 bases left in between. Germline CDR1 DFQATT, CDR2 SNEGSKA (reference sequence). Study-level findings and limits: Most expanded thyroid clonotypes above 0.001 also appeared in blood.

RNA transcripts served as the template for amplifying TCR beta CDR3 regions. Using the HTBI primer set, a first-round RT-PCR was run on the TCR CDR3. One entry per CDR3 protein, called by TCRdb with MiXCR from the multiplex PCR reads. Seen here are more than 350,000 distinct CDR3 sequences, 15% observed once, and the top ten hold over 25%. This clonotype was counted ten times or more. The antigen remains unidentified. Sequenced: blood. V is TRBV20-1 and J is TRBJ2-1, with D unresolved. This receptor was obtained from a woman in her 30s with Graves' hyperthyroidism. The CDR3 region has the DNA TGCAGTGCTACCTACCCAACGAGTTACAATGAGCAGTTCTTC. It translates to CSATYPTSYNEQFF.